This TCR beta chain was sequenced for a study of glioma-infiltrating T cells. This clonotype has just a few counts. The antigen is not known. The CDR3 spans 15 residues. The junction had 4 bases not matched to a gene; V was cut back by 3 bases and J by 4 bases. CDR1 is LNHDA and CDR2 is SQIVND in the germline V gene (reference sequence). Study results and caveats: Tissue-blood divergence was below expectation in non-neoplastic patients, above in gliomas.

TCR alpha and beta CDR3 regions were amplified from RNA using iRepertoire nested multiplex PCR. TCRdb re-called the multiplex PCR reads with MiXCR, one entry per CDR3 protein. The sample includes 100,000 to 150,000 distinct CDR3 sequences, 24% of them seen just once. Sequenced: glioma tissue, nonneoplastic brain tissue, or PBMCs (not recorded which). This chain joins TRBV19 and TRBJ2-3, with 10 positions matching TRBD1. The TCR originated in a human donor with low-grade glioma or glioblastoma, undergoing nonglioma brain surgery, or in good health (not recorded which). DNA for the CDR3: TGTGCCAGTAGTATTTGGACAGGGGGGCCAGATACGCAGTATTTT. Translating it yields CASSIWTGGPDTQYF.